This TCR beta chain was obtained from a study of blood T cell repertoires in COVID-19. Looking at the study overall: COVID-19 samples from acute and convalescent phases originated in the United States, Italy and Spain. From T cells, B-cell-depleted T cells, or PBMCs came the material, which was cDNA or gDNA.

Per the authors' pipeline: Reference gene primers were amplified, and this amplification served to estimate nucleated cell counts. Profiled with immunoSEQ multiplex PCR; TCRdb holds only in-frame clones, not every one. For V, J and clone size, that table is used; D and trimming come from the DNA. Here the sample spans under 300,000 clones, roughly 90% being singletons. This clone was counted between two and nine times. V dropped 0 bases and J dropped 4 bases, with 19 bases sitting between them. There are 18 residues in the CDR3. Germline lookup yields CDR1 LNHNV and CDR2 YYDKDF (reference sequence). Recruited during active infection, patients (from Seattle) were subsequently followed longitudinally.

The sequence was collected from a woman aged 55-69 years with COVID-19, enrolled during active disease. The rearrangement joins TRBV15 to TRBJ1-5; D not resolved. Specimen: peripheral blood. DNA of the CDR3: TGTGCCACCAGCAGAGATTTTAATGGGCTCACAGAAAATCAGCCCCAGCATTTT. This sequence encodes CATSRDFNGLTENQPQHF.